This TCR beta chain was captured by sequencing in a study of T-cell reconstitution after alpha-beta-depleted transplantation in children. Points from the study as a whole: T-cell numbers and diversity, one year after transplant, stemmed largely from T cells that were newly produced. Diversity of TCRbeta at day 60 was high in some patients, arising from surviving recipient T cells and thymic progenitors.

The CDR3 covers 12 residues. Germline V CDR1 and CDR2: SQVTM, ANQGSEA. Trimming pared 1 base from V and 7 bases from J, leaving 10 bases between. This clonotype has just one count. What it binds is unknown. Unique molecular identifiers were used in preparing the TCRbeta library. TCRdb ran MiXCR on the PCR reads and lists one entry per CDR3 protein. The sample lists just over 950,000 distinct CDR3 sequences; roughly 29% were seen once. The chain couples TRBV29-1 to TRBJ2-5; D gene unclear. Sequenced material: PBMCs, mostly from graft donor cells, taken 360 days after TCRalphabeta/CD19-depleted stem cell transplant. The sequence came from a boy in the first two years of life who had a stem cell transplant for SCID, so the T cells may come from the graft donor. CDR3 in amino acids: CSVEAPTGTQYF. CDR3 coding DNA: TGCAGCGTTGAAGCTCCGACGGGGACCCAGTACTTC.